The clone carrying this T cell receptor beta chain was seen a few times. The data originate from a study of T cells in Graves' hyperthyroidism and ophthalmopathy. PBMCs were derived from more than 8 ml fresh peripheral blood. The investigators amplified TCR beta CDR3 regions from RNA transcripts. The TCR CDR3 was amplified in a first-round RT-PCR using the HTBI primer set. TCRdb called the multiplex PCR reads again in MiXCR, with one record for every CDR3 protein. The sample contains about 720,000 distinct CDR3 sequences, about 17% of which appear only once. V was trimmed by 1 base and J by 0 bases, leaving 9 bases between them. In germline, CDR1 is MDHEN, CDR2 SYDVKM. The CDR3 has 15 residues.

This sequence originates from a man aged 18 to 29 with Graves' hyperthyroidism. The rearrangement joins TRBV28 to TRBJ1-1; D call uncertain. The sample was blood. CDR3 bases: TGTGCCAGCAGTTTATTTGGTTTCATGAACACTGAAGCTTTCTTT. Translation: CASSLFGFMNTEAFF.